Listed below are T cell receptor beta chains from one sample, sequenced in a study of cytomegalovirus exposure and HLA in healthy donors. The protocol was immunoSEQ multiplex PCR, while the TCRdb copy is restricted to in-frame clones and leaves out a portion. The sample includes 150,000 to 200,000 clones, just under 80% of them seen just once. The sequenced sample consisted of PBMCs. These receptors all come from a woman aged 25-40 years in good health and CMV-seropositive. Both conserved end residues are part of each CDR3. The D gene is left open where the match is weak. Rows give clone size only sometimes, using once, few, many, or a class for an expanded clone.

15	TRBV7-9	TRBJ1-5	-	TRBD1	TGTGCCAGCAGCGGGACAGGGGGCTTTAGTCAGCCCCAGCATTTT	CASSGTGGFSQPQHF
18	TRBV7-3	TRBJ2-3	-	TRBD2	TGTGCCAGCAGCTTAAGGCGGGGGGTCCTGAGAGGGAGCGATACGCAGTATTTT	CASSLRRGVLRGSDTQYF
18	TRBV7-9	TRBJ2-5	-	TRBD2	TGTGCCAGTTCTCTTTGGACTAGCGGGACCTGGGGCCAAGAGACCCAGTACTTC	CASSLWTSGTWGQETQYF
16	TRBV4-1	TRBJ1-2	few	-	TGCGCCAGCAGCCAAATAATGACAGCGATCGTCTATGGCTACACCTTC	CASSQIMTAIVYGYTF
18	TRBV28	TRBJ2-7	-	TRBD2	TGTGCCAGCGGGATATTCGGACTAGCGGGAGCAGAGGCCTACGAGCAGTACTTC	CASGIFGLAGAEAYEQYF
16	TRBV4-2	TRBJ2-1	few	TRBD2	TGTGCCAGCAGCACTCAATGGACTAGGGAGGGAAATGAGCAGTTCTTC	CASSTQWTREGNEQFF
12	TRBV6-6	TRBJ1-1	-	TRBD1	TGTGCCAGCCGGACAGGCAGGCCTGAAGCTTTCTTT	CASRTGRPEAFF
14	TRBV19	TRBJ1-5	-	TRBD1	TGTGCCAGTAGTATTCCAGGGGACAGGCAGCCCCAGCATTTT	CASSIPGDRQPQHF
15	TRBV6-6	TRBJ1-5	-	-	TGTGCCAGCAGTTACACCATAGACAACAATCAGCCCCAGCATTTT	CASSYTIDNNQPQHF
16	TRBV28	TRBJ2-1	once	TRBD2	TGTGCCAGCAGTCCGCCATTTGCGGGAGCCTCCAATGAGCAGTTCTTC	CASSPPFAGASNEQFF
14	TRBV11-2	TRBJ2-1	-	TRBD2	TGTGCCAGTCACCGGGACTACATTTCCAATGAGCAGTTCTTC	CASHRDYISNEQFF
13	TRBV7-2	TRBJ2-4	-	-	TGTGCCAGCAGCTCCCCACCAGACGAGGATGCGGACTTC	CASSSPPDEDADF
16	TRBV5-1	TRBJ1-4	-	-	TGCGCCAGCAGCTTAGGCCGGGGATGGGTGGATGAAAAACTGTTTTTT	CASSLGRGWVDEKLFF
14	TRBV7-2	TRBJ2-7	-	-	TGTGCCAGCACCCTAAGACTAGGCCACTACGAGCAGTACTTC	CASTLRLGHYEQYF
14	TRBV25-1	TRBJ2-5	-	-	TGTGCCAGCAGTGAATTGGCCGGATCGGGGGAGCAGTACTTC	CASSELAGSGEQYF
15	TRBV6-5	TRBJ2-1	-	TRBD2	TGTGCCAGCAGTTACGAGACTAGCGGGAGGAATGAGCAGTTCTTC	CASSYETSGRNEQFF
16	TRBV18	TRBJ2-7	-	-	TGTGCCAGCTCACCTACCCCTCCAACAGGGCGCCACGAGCAGTACTTC	CASSPTPPTGRHEQYF
15	TRBV18	TRBJ1-2	-	TRBD1	TGTGCCAGCTCACTGGACAGGGCCATCGGGGGCGGCTACACCTTC	CASSLDRAIGGGYTF
16	TRBV4-2	TRBJ2-2	-	TRBD2	TGTGCCAGCAGCCACTCCGGGACTAGTAGCGCCGGGGAGCTGTTTTTT	CASSHSGTSSAGELFF
17	TRBV14	TRBJ2-7	few	-	TGTGCCAGCAGCCAATCCACCACTAGAACTCTGCTATGGGAGCAGTACTTC	CASSQSTTRTLLWEQYF
14	TRBV25-1	TRBJ2-7	-	TRBD2	TGTGCCAGCAGGACTAGCGGGAGAAGCTACGAGCAGTACTTC	CASRTSGRSYEQYF
13	TRBV7-9	TRBJ2-1	once	-	TGTGCCAGCATCACGGGGGACTTAAATGAGCAGTTCTTC	CASITGDLNEQFF
11	TRBV2	TRBJ2-3	-	-	TGTGCCAGCAGGGCAGGAGATACGCAGTATTTT	CASRAGDTQYF
12	TRBV7-8	TRBJ1-1	few	TRBD1	TGTGCCAGCAGCGTCGGGACAGTTGAAGCTTTCTTT	CASSVGTVEAFF
14	TRBV19	TRBJ2-3	-	-	TGTGCCAGTAGCCCTCCCCCTCCCGGGGATACGCAGTATTTT	CASSPPPPGDTQYF
16	TRBV2	TRBJ1-2	-	TRBD1	TGTGCCAGCAGACGACAGGGGGCCACTCAAGAGGGTGGCTACACCTTC	CASRRQGATQEGGYTF
15	TRBV21-1	TRBJ1-2	-	-	TGTGCCAGCAGCAACACAGGGGAGGTCTTAAGCGGCTACACCTTC	CASSNTGEVLSGYTF
15	TRBV6-5	TRBJ1-2	-	-	TGTGCCAGCAGTTCGGGACTGGATCACCTCCGTGGCTACACCTTC	CASSSGLDHLRGYTF
13	TRBV4-1	TRBJ1-5	-	-	TGCGCCAGCAGCCAAGTAGCTAATCAGCCCCAGCATTTT	CASSQVANQPQHF
12	TRBV5-1	TRBJ2-7	-	-	TGCGCCAGCAGCACGGACGGAGGAGATTGGTACTTC	CASSTDGGDWYF
13	TRBV7-3	TRBJ2-7	few	TRBD2	TGTGCCAGCAGCTTACAGCGGGGGGGGGAGCAGTACTTC	CASSLQRGGEQYF
13	TRBV2	TRBJ2-2	-	-	TGTGCCAGCAGTGCAGGGAACGCCGGGGAGCTGTTTTTT	CASSAGNAGELFF
20	TRBV28	TRBJ2-1	-	TRBD2	TGTGCCAGCAGTCCACTGCTTACGAGCGGGAGGCCGAGCTCCTACAATGAGCAGTTCTTC	CASSPLLTSGRPSSYNEQFF
15	TRBV5-1	TRBJ2-2	-	-	TGCGCCAGTACCTCCAGAGGAGTGAACACCGGGGAGCTGTTTTTT	CASTSRGVNTGELFF
14	TRBV10-1	TRBJ1-1	-	-	TGCGCCAGCAGTGAGTCTGGGGACATACTAGAAGCTTTCTTT	CASSESGDILEAFF
13	TRBV2	TRBJ1-2	-	-	TGTGCCAGCAGTGGGGCCAGGGACTATGGCTACACCTTC	CASSGARDYGYTF
14	TRBV10-3	TRBJ1-1	-	-	TGTGCCATCAGTGGAGGGCGGGAGAACACTGAAGCTTTCTTT	CAISGGRENTEAFF
15	TRBV7-9	TRBJ1-1	few	-	TGTGCCAGCAGCCTAGCCGGACAGCGGAGAACTGAAGCTTTCTTT	CASSLAGQRRTEAFF
13	TRBV2	TRBJ1-5	-	-	TGTGCCAGCAGTGGAGAAAATCATCAGCCCCAGCATTTT	CASSGENHQPQHF
14	TRBV25-1	TRBJ2-7	few	TRBD1	TGTGCCAGCAGTTCCCCAGGGGGCCTCTACGAGCAGTACTTC	CASSSPGGLYEQYF
14	TRBV2	TRBJ1-5	-	-	TGTGCCAGCAGTGAACAACAGTCCTATCAGCCCCAGCATTTT	CASSEQQSYQPQHF
15	TRBV7-8	TRBJ2-3	-	-	TGTGCCAGCAGCTCCGAGCCGGGAGTAGCAGATACGCAGTATTTT	CASSSEPGVADTQYF
16	TRBV16	TRBJ2-1	-	-	TGTGCCAGCAGCCAATCAAAGGGGGTGATGGGCAATGAGCAGTTCTTC	CASSQSKGVMGNEQFF
13	TRBV19	TRBJ1-1	-	TRBD1	TGTGCCAGTGACAGGGGTACGAACACTGAAGCTTTCTTT	CASDRGTNTEAFF
12	TRBV27	TRBJ2-7	-	-	TGTGCCACTCACACGTACCCCTACGAGCAGTACTTC	CATHTYPYEQYF
16	TRBV4-3	TRBJ2-1	-	TRBD2	TGCGCCAGCAGCCTGCTCTCGAGCGGGACCCTCAGAGAGCAGTTCTTC	CASSLLSSGTLREQFF
12	TRBV28	TRBJ1-2	-	TRBD1	TGTGCCAGCGTATCAGGGGGCTCGGGCTACACCTTC	CASVSGGSGYTF
15	TRBV5-6	TRBJ1-1	few	-	TGTGCCAGCAGCCAGGGCCCCCAAAGCAACACTGAAGCTTTCTTT	CASSQGPQSNTEAFF
13	TRBV7-8	TRBJ2-7	once	-	TGTGCCAGCAGCCCGGACTGGGGCTACGAGCAGTACTTC	CASSPDWGYEQYF
13	TRBV19	TRBJ1-1	few	-	TGTGCCAGTATAGAGTACTCGAACACTGAAGCTTTCTTT	CASIEYSNTEAFF
13	TRBV6-5	TRBJ2-7	-	TRBD1	TGTGCCAGCAGTCGGGACAGGGGCTACGAGCAGTACTTC	CASSRDRGYEQYF
16	TRBV28	TRBJ2-7	once	TRBD1	TGTGCCAGCAGTGCTCCCCTTCGGACAGGTACCTACGAGCAGTACTTC	CASSAPLRTGTYEQYF